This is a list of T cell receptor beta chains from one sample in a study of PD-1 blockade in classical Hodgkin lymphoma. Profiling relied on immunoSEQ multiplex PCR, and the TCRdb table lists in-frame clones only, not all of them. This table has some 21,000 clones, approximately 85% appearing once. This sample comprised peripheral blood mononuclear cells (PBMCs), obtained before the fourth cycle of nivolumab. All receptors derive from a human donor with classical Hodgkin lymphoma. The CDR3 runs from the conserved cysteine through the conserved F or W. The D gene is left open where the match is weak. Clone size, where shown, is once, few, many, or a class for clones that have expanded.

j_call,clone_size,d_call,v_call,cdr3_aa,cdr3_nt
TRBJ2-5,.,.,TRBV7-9,CASSRRRTQYF,TGTGCCAGCAGCCGACGCCGGACCCAGTACTTC
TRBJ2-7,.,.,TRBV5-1,CASSAGTGLPYEQYF,TGCGCCAGCAGCGCAGGGACGGGGCTCCCCTACGAGCAGTACTTC
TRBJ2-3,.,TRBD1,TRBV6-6,CASSPPGQAMGTQYF,TGTGCCAGCAGCCCACCGGGACAGGCTATGGGTACGCAGTATTTT
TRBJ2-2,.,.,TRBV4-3,CASSLVLFGSAQNTGELFF,TGCGCCAGCAGCCTAGTCCTTTTCGGGTCGGCGCAGAACACCGGGGAGCTGTTTTTT
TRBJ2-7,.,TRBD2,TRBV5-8,CASRTAGGPYEQYF,TGTGCCAGCAGAACAGCGGGAGGGCCCTACGAGCAGTACTTC
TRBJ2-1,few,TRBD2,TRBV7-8,CASSLVAGGKNEQFF,TGTGCCAGCAGCTTAGTAGCGGGGGGGAAAAATGAGCAGTTCTTC
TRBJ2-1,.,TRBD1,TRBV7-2,CASSLGTGARLADNEQFF,TGTGCCAGCAGCTTAGGGACAGGGGCAAGACTAGCCGACAATGAGCAGTTCTTC
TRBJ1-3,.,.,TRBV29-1,CSVTPDGGDTIYF,TGCAGCGTTACGCCCGACGGCGGAGACACCATATATTTT
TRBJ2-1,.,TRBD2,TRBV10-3,CAISEGGSSYNEQFF,TGTGCCATCAGTGAAGGCGGGAGCTCCTACAATGAGCAGTTCTTC
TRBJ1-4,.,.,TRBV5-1,CASSLDRAEKLFF,TGCGCCAGCAGCTTGGACAGGGCTGAAAAACTGTTTTTT
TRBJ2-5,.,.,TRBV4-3,CASSQAGRQETQYF,TGCGCCAGCAGCCAAGCCGGGAGACAAGAGACCCAGTACTTC
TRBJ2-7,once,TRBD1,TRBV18,CASSPLGQGGYEQYF,TGTGCCAGCTCACCACTCGGACAGGGAGGCTACGAGCAGTACTTC
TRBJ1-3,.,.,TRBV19,CATLSRQLLGNTIYF,TGTGCCACTCTTTCCCGACAGCTCCTTGGAAACACCATATATTTT
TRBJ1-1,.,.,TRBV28,CASSPTGSTEAFF,TGTGCCAGCAGTCCAACAGGGAGCACTGAAGCTTTCTTT
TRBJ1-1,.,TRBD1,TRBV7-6,CASSAGQVNTEAFF,TGTGCCAGCAGCGCGGGACAGGTCAACACTGAAGCTTTCTTT
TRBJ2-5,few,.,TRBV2,CASSEAGWQFQETQYF,TGTGCCAGCAGTGAAGCGGGGTGGCAGTTCCAAGAGACCCAGTACTTC
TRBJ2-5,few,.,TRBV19,CASKLTPNQETQYF,TGTGCCAGTAAATTGACCCCGAATCAAGAGACCCAGTACTTC
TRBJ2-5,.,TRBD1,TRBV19,CASRDRGRGETQYF,TGTGCCAGTAGGGACAGGGGACGGGGGGAGACCCAGTACTTC
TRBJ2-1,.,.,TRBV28,CASRDSSYNEQFF,TGTGCCAGCAGGGATAGCTCCTACAATGAGCAGTTCTTC
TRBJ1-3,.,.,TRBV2,CASSEFLAGNTIYF,TGTGCCAGCAGTGAATTCCTGGCAGGAAACACCATATATTTT
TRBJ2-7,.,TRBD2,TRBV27,CASSSGIFYEQYF,TGTGCCAGTTCTAGCGGGATTTTCTACGAGCAGTACTTC
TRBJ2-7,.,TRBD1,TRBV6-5,CARAGTEYEQYF,TGTGCCAGGGCCGGGACAGAATACGAGCAGTACTTC
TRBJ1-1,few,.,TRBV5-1,CASSPGTINTEAFF,TGCGCCAGCAGCCCGGGGACAATTAACACTGAAGCTTTCTTT
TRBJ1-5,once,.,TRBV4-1,CASSQDQIGGGAYQPQHF,TGCGCCAGCAGCCAAGATCAAATAGGCGGCGGGGCCTATCAGCCCCAGCATTTT
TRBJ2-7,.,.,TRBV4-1,CASSQDPFPYEQYF,TGCGCCAGCAGCCAAGATCCTTTTCCCTACGAGCAGTACTTC
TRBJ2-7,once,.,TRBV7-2,CASSLGPPGDSYEQYF,TGTGCCAGCAGCTTAGGTCCCCCGGGGGATTCCTACGAGCAGTACTTC
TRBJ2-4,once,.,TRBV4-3,CASSQQNPGYIQYF,TGCGCCAGCAGCCAACAAAATCCGGGGTACATTCAGTACTTC
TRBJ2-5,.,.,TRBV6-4,CASSDRPETQYF,TGTGCCAGCAGTGACAGGCCCGAGACCCAGTACTTC
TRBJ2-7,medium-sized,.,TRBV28,CASRLPGANEQYF,TGTGCCAGCAGGCTGCCCGGGGCCAACGAGCAGTACTTC
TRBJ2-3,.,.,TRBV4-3,CASSQDVGASTDTQYF,TGCGCCAGCAGCCAAGATGTAGGGGCTAGCACAGATACGCAGTATTTT
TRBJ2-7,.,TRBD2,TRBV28,CASSFHLAGLTYEQYF,TGTGCCAGCAGTTTCCACTTAGCGGGGCTCACCTACGAGCAGTACTTC
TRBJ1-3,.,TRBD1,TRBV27,CASSRGLGNTIYF,TGTGCCAGCAGCAGGGGGCTAGGAAACACCATATATTTT
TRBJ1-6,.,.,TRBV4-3,CASSHRGSNSPLHF,TGCGCCAGCAGCCACCGGGGTTCTAATTCACCCCTCCACTTT
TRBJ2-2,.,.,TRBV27,CASSLGGGIAGELFF,TGTGCCAGCAGTTTAGGGGGCGGGATCGCCGGGGAGCTGTTTTTT
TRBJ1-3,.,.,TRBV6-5,CASSYQDGNTIYF,TGTGCCAGCAGTTACCAGGACGGAAACACCATATATTTT
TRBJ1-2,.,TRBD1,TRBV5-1,CASSLTGENGYTF,TGCGCCAGCAGCTTGACAGGGGAGAATGGCTACACCTTC
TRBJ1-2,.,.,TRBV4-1,CASSQDVGVDPNYGYTF,TGCGCCAGCAGCCAAGATGTCGGGGTTGATCCTAACTATGGCTACACCTTC
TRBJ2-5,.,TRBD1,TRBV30,CAWSRQGARAQYF,TGTGCCTGGAGCCGGCAGGGGGCCAGGGCCCAGTACTTC
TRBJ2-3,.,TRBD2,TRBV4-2,CASSQDPGELREVADTQYF,TGTGCCAGCAGCCAAGATCCGGGGGAACTCCGGGAGGTGGCAGATACGCAGTATTTT
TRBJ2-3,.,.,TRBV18,CASSPREAEDTQYF,TGTGCCAGCTCACCACGGGAGGCCGAAGATACGCAGTATTTT
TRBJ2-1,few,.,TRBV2,CASRAPGRQLYNEQFF,TGTGCCAGCAGAGCCCCGGGACGGCAACTATACAATGAGCAGTTCTTC
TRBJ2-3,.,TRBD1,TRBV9,CASSAQRGQGADTQYF,TGTGCCAGCAGCGCCCAGAGGGGACAGGGGGCGGACACGCAGTATTTT
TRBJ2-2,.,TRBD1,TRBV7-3,CASSLTSQGAYTGELFF,TGTGCCAGCAGCTTAACGTCGCAGGGGGCTTACACCGGGGAGCTGTTTTTT
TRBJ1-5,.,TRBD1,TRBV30,CAWSISTGVSNQPQHF,TGTGCCTGGAGTATTTCCACAGGGGTTAGCAATCAGCCCCAGCATTTT
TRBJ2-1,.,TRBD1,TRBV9,CASSVGQGKKFF,TGTGCCAGCAGCGTGGGACAGGGGAAGAAGTTCTTC
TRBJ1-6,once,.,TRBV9,CASSVGAEYNSPLHF,TGTGCCAGCAGCGTAGGGGCCGAATATAATTCACCCCTCCACTTT
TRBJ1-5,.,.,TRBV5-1,CASSLGGYSNQPQHF,TGCGCCAGCAGCTTGGGGGGTTATAGCAATCAGCCCCAGCATTTT
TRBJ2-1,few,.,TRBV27,CASMNENEQFF,TGTGCCAGCATGAACGAGAATGAGCAGTTCTTC
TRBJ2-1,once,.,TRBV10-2,CASSEAPGSYNEQFF,TGCGCCAGCAGTGAGGCCCCCGGCTCCTACAATGAGCAGTTCTTC
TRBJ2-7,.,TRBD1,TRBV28,CASGTGVYEQYF,TGTGCCAGCGGGACAGGGGTCTACGAGCAGTACTTC
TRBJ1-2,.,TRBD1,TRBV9,CASSVGDRNYGYTF,TGTGCCAGCAGCGTGGGGGACAGAAACTATGGCTACACCTTC